Presented here are 31 T cell receptor beta chains from one specimen sequenced in a study of cytomegalovirus exposure and HLA in healthy donors. The PCR ran on 60 Vbeta and 13 Jbeta primers. The table came from immunoSEQ multiplex PCR; TCRdb's copy has only in-frame clones and leaves some out. In the table there are some 87,000 clones, 60% to 85% of which are singletons. The source material was PBMCs. These receptors were obtained from a man between 18 and 35 years old in good health and CMV-seropositive.

This chain links TRBV4-1 with TRBJ1-2; a weak D match, TRBD1 (5 bases). The CDR3 contains 15 residues. CDR1 is MGHRA, CDR2 YSYEKL, per germline. V lost 5 bases and J 1 base, leaving 14 bases between the germline ends. The CDR3 loop reads CASSSSPGLNYGYTF. The CDR3 coding sequence is TGCGCCAGCAGCTCCAGTCCGGGACTTAACTATGGCTACACCTTC.

J is TRBJ1-2 and V is TRBV28, with D tentatively TRBD1 (5 bases). Trimming shortened V by 7 bases and J by 8 bases, and 17 bases separated the two germline ends. The CDR3 loop spans 13 amino acids. Germline CDR1 is MDHEN and CDR2 is SYDVKM. This CDR3 reads CASIDYRMGGYTF. The DNA for the CDR3 is TGTGCCAGCATTGATTACAGGATGGGGGGCTACACCTTC.

The chain uses TRBV29-1 and TRBJ2-7; possibly TRBD1 for D (6 bases). Trimming took 4 bases from V and 6 from J, leaving 16 bases between them. The CDR3 is 13 amino acids. From germline, CDR1 is SQVTM and CDR2 ANQGSEA. The CDR3 sequence is CSVAWGRGSEQYF. CDR3 DNA: TGCAGCGTTGCTTGGGGGCGCGGATCCGAGCAGTACTTC.

The chain uses TRBV29-1 and TRBJ2-7, with 8 positions matching TRBD1. The junction had 10 bases not matched to a gene; V was cut back by 8 bases and J by 1 base. Germline loops: CDR1 SQVTM, CDR2 ANQGSEA. This CDR3 is built from 14 residues. CDR3 nucleotides: TGCAGCATTCGGACAGGGTGGGAATCCTACGAGCAGTACTTC. It translates to CSIRTGWESYEQYF.

The chain has TRBV7-2 and TRBJ1-5; D remains unclear. The CDR3 is 13 residues long. V lost 5 bases, J lost 4 bases, and 9 bases lay in between. Germline CDR1 SGHTA, CDR2 FQGNSA. CDR3 nucleotide sequence: TGTGCCAGCAGCCCCCGACTGAATCAGCCCCAGCATTTT. This codes for CASSPRLNQPQHF.

To note about this clone: One junction end disagrees with the germline gene, perhaps due to a read error. The V gene is TRBV7-7, the J gene TRBJ2-1, with TRBD2 as a possible D gene (5 bases). Per germline, CDR1 SSHAT and CDR2 FNYEAQ (reference sequence). The CDR3 has 13 residues. The CDR3 is CASSSTGSTEQFF. The CDR3 nucleotides are TGTGCTAGCAGCTCCACGGGGTCTACTGAGCAGTTCTTC.

The J gene is TRBJ2-7, the V gene TRBV5-1; D not resolved. The V end was cut by 0 bases, the J end by 2 bases, with 9 bases between. The CDR3 spans 14 residues. CDR1 and CDR2 from the germline V gene are SGHRS and YFSETQ. This CDR3 is CASSLVRSAYEQYF. The CDR3 DNA follows: TGCGCCAGCAGCTTGGTACGCAGTGCCTACGAGCAGTACTTC.

The rearrangement joins TRBV5-1 to TRBJ2-1, with 13 bases fitting TRBD2. CDR1 is SGHRS and CDR2 is YFSETQ in the germline V gene. This CDR3 comprises 16 residues. Trimming removed 5 bases from V and 6 bases from J; junction bases left unmatched: 8. The CDR3 DNA reads TGCGCCAGCAGGTTCTACGGGACTAGCGGGGTCAATGAGCAGTTCTTC. Translated: CASRFYGTSGVNEQFF.

V is TRBV29-1 and J is TRBJ1-5; 7 positions match TRBD1. V dropped 6 bases and J dropped 0; count of bases not matched to a gene: 2. This CDR3 contains 13 residues. Germline CDR1 and CDR2: SQVTM and ANQGSEA. The CDR3 is CSVGQVSNQPQHF. CDR3 nucleotides: TGCAGCGTCGGACAGGTTAGCAATCAGCCCCAGCATTTT.

The rearrangement links TRBV4-1 to TRBJ2-3; 9 bases are shared with TRBD2. After removal of 8 bases from V and 2 bases from J, the junction contained 11 bases not matched to a gene. This CDR3 contains 16 residues. The germline gives CDR1 MGHRA, CDR2 YSYEKL. The CDR3 loop is CASGDLLAGDTDTQYF. The CDR3 nucleotides read TGCGCCAGCGGCGATCTACTAGCGGGCGACACAGATACGCAGTATTTT.

V and J are TRBV27 and TRBJ2-3, with D possibly TRBD1 on 6 matching bases. Deletions cut 7 bases from V and 7 bases from J, with 15 bases between. Germline assignment: CDR1 MNHEY and CDR2 SMNVEV (reference sequence). This CDR3 comprises 13 residues. In DNA form, the CDR3 reads TGTGCCAGCATCCAACCTACAGGGAATACGCAGTATTTT. Translating it yields CASIQPTGNTQYF.

J is TRBJ1-5 and V is TRBV28, with a possible D match to TRBD1 (5 bases). Trimming removed 4 bases at V and 4 bases at J, with 14 bases between. The CDR3 spans 15 residues. The germline gives CDR1 MDHEN, CDR2 SYDVKM. CDR3 in DNA: TGTGCCAGCAGTTCCCCTCCACAGGCTAATCAGCCCCAGCATTTT. It is translated as CASSSPPQANQPQHF.

The V and J genes are TRBV4-1 and TRBJ1-5; TRBD1 matches 8 bases. This CDR3 is 15 amino acids long. V shed 0 bases, J shed 5 bases, and the junction held 3 bases outside the gene matches. CDR1 is MGHRA and CDR2 is YSYEKL in the germline V gene. Here the CDR3 reads CASSQDAGGYQPQHF. In DNA, the CDR3 is TGCGCCAGCAGCCAAGATGCAGGGGGCTATCAGCCCCAGCATTTT.

This CDR3 reads CASSSRTRNEQYF. CDR3 in DNA: TGTGCCAGCAGCTCTCGGACTAGAAACGAGCAGTACTTC. This sequence joins TRBV7-9 and TRBJ2-7, with 7 bases aligning to TRBD2. Trimming at V came to 4 bases and at J to 5 bases, leaving 5 bases not matched to a gene. Per the germline V gene, CDR1 is SEHNR and CDR2 is FQNEAQ (reference sequence). The CDR3 is 13 residues long.

V gene TRBV19 combines with J gene TRBJ2-7, with D unclear. V dropped 4 bases and J dropped 1 base, with 8 bases sitting between them. Germline lookup yields CDR1 LNHDA and CDR2 SQIVND (reference sequence). This CDR3 is built from 13 residues. The CDR3 loop reads CASSSGHSYEQYF. CDR3 nucleotides: TGTGCCAGTAGTAGCGGTCATTCCTACGAGCAGTACTTC.

The chain is built from TRBV12-2 and TRBJ2-4; TRBD2 was called by the table and not checked on the DNA. TRBV12-2 is listed as a pseudogene. This CDR3 is 19 amino acids long. The CDR3 region is CASREHPGLKELAKNIQYF. As DNA, the CDR3 is TGTGCAAGTCGCGAACATCCGGGACTCAAAGAACTAGCCAAAAACATTCAGTACTTC.

The chain links TRBV10-2 to TRBJ1-1; no reliable D call. CDR1 WSHSY and CDR2 SAAADI come from the germline V gene. Deletions cut 5 bases from V and 1 base from J, with 14 bases between. The CDR3 consists of 15 residues. CDR3: CASSPVLEGNTEAFF. The CDR3 nucleotides are TGCGCCAGCAGTCCGGTTTTAGAGGGGAACACTGAAGCTTTCTTT.

The chain carries TRBV19 and TRBJ1-5; perhaps TRBD1 as D (6 bases). V was pared by 5 bases and J by 6 bases, with 14 bases between. This CDR3 comprises 14 residues. The V gene's germline CDR1 is LNHDA and CDR2 SQIVND (reference sequence). The CDR3 DNA is TGTGCCAGTAGTCTACAGGGTTTGGGTCAGCCCCAGCATTTT. Its translation: CASSLQGLGQPQHF.

Only a few counts were recorded for this clone. The rearrangement joins TRBV7-6 to TRBJ2-3; TRBD2 might be the D (5 bases). Germline values: CDR1 SGHVS, CDR2 FNYEAQ. This CDR3 contains 14 residues. Between the trimmed V and J ends, which lost 1 base and 2 bases, there was a span of 7 bases. This CDR3 is CASSLVGDTDTQYF. The CDR3 nucleotides are TGTGCCAGCAGCTTAGTGGGAGACACAGATACGCAGTATTTT.

J is TRBJ2-1 and V is TRBV2; 11 bases align to TRBD2. The CDR3 consists of 11 residues. Looked up from germline, CDR1 is SNHLY and CDR2 is FYNNEI. With 4 bases clipped from V and 16 bases from J, the junction kept 3 bases outside the gene matches. The CDR3 DNA reads as TGTGCCAGCAGTGTAGCGGGAGGGCATTTCTTC. Translating it yields CASSVAGGHFF.

CDR3: CASSPGDFYEQYF. The CDR3, as DNA: TGTGCCAGCAGTCCCGGAGACTTCTACGAGCAGTACTTC. The chain joins TRBV27 to TRBJ2-7, with D unresolved. Trimming removed 5 bases at V and 3 bases at J, with 11 bases between. CDR3 length: 13 residues. Germline V gene data show CDR1 as MNHEY and CDR2 as SMNVEV (reference sequence).

The V and J genes are TRBV28 and TRBJ2-1, with 8 bases aligning to TRBD2. V gave up 6 bases and J gave up 6 bases; unmatched junction bases: 13. The CDR3 totals 16 residues. The germline V gene encodes CDR1 MDHEN and CDR2 SYDVKM. The CDR3 nucleotides are TGTGCCAGCAGATACCCAGGACTAGCCACGGGCAATGAGCAGTTCTTC. This gives the protein CASRYPGLATGNEQFF.

The chain is built from TRBV4-1 and TRBJ2-7; 12 nucleotides line up with TRBD2. The CDR3 has 19 residues. Germline CDR1 reads MGHRA; CDR2 reads YSYEKL. The V and J ends lost 0 bases and 2 bases, in that order; junction bases with no gene match: 11. The CDR3 loop reads CASSQDTREWTSGTYEQYF. In DNA, the CDR3 is TGCGCCAGCAGCCAAGATACCCGGGAATGGACTAGCGGGACCTACGAGCAGTACTTC.

The rearrangement uses TRBV29-1 and TRBJ2-5, with 9 bases lining up with TRBD2. V lost 6 bases to trimming and J lost 2 bases; unmatched junction nucleotides: 10. Germline V CDR1 and CDR2: SQVTM, ANQGSEA. This CDR3 has 15 amino acids. The CDR3 loop reads CSVARTAGGQETQYF. The CDR3 region has the DNA TGCAGCGTGGCCCGCACAGCGGGGGGTCAAGAGACCCAGTACTTC.

This sequence joins TRBV6-5 and TRBJ2-1; TRBD2 agrees at 10 bases. CDR1 is MNHEY and CDR2 is SVGAGI in the germline V gene. V trimming: 6 bases; J trimming: 4 bases; junction bases outside the gene matches: 9. There are 16 residues in the CDR3. DNA for the CDR3: TGTGCCAGCAGCTACCGGACTAGCGGAGTTTACAATGAGCAGTTCTTC. Residues: CASSYRTSGVYNEQFF.

The genes are TRBV30 and TRBJ2-1, with TRBD2 as a possible D gene (5 bases). V dropped 2 bases and J dropped 8 bases, with 13 bases sitting between them. Per germline, CDR1 GTSNPN and CDR2 SVGIG (reference sequence). This CDR3 has 13 amino acids. The CDR3 loop reads CAWSPLAYDEQFF. Here the CDR3 DNA reads TGTGCCTGGAGTCCTTTAGCGTATGATGAGCAGTTCTTC.

The V call is TRBV27, the J call TRBJ1-1; a weak D match, TRBD1 (6 bases). Trimming took 0 bases from V and 1 from J, leaving 6 bases between them. CDR3 size: 14 residues. Germline CDR1 reads MNHEY; CDR2 reads SMNVEV (reference sequence). As DNA, the CDR3 is TGTGCCAGCAGTTTATCACAGGGGAACACTGAAGCTTTCTTT. It is translated as CASSLSQGNTEAFF.

The gene calls are TRBV28 and TRBJ1-2, with a tentative D call TRBD1 (6 bases). This CDR3 region has 12 residues. CDR1 and CDR2 (germline): MDHEN, SYDVKM. The ends were cut back, 4 bases at V and 8 bases at J, with 11 bases in the middle. CDR3 amino acids: CASSSGVYGYTF. As DNA, the CDR3 is TGTGCCAGCAGTTCAGGGGTATACGGCTACACCTTC.

The chain is built from TRBV5-8 and TRBJ1-1, with D perhaps matching TRBD1 (5 bases). The germline gives CDR1 SGHTS, CDR2 YDEGEE. This CDR3 is built from 18 residues. Trimming took 3 bases from V and 6 from J, leaving 27 bases between them. Here the CDR3 DNA reads TGTGCCAGCAGCTCTCTGACAGCCGTAAGGTCGGTTCTGGCTGAAGCTTTCTTT. Residues: CASSSLTAVRSVLAEAFF.

This chain links TRBV11-2 with TRBJ1-1, with unresolved D. Germline V gene lookup returns CDR1 SGHAT and CDR2 FQNNGV. The CDR3 has 13 residues. V lost 3 bases and J 2 bases, leaving 7 bases between the germline ends. DNA of the CDR3: TGTGCCAGCAGCTTCGAGATCAACACTGAAGCTTTCTTT. Translation gives CASSFEINTEAFF. The whole variable domain, remainder taken from reference TRBV11-2 and TRBJ1-1, is EAGVAQSPRYKIIEKRQSVAFWCNPISGHATLYWYQQILGQGPKLLIQFQNNGVVDDSQLPKDRFSAERLKGVDSTLKIQPAKLEDSAVYLCASSFEINTEAFFGQGTRLTVV.

The chain employs TRBV6-5 and TRBJ1-1, with a weak D call TRBD1 (5 bases). The CDR3 contains 12 residues. With 8 bases removed from V and 4 bases from J, the gap between germline ends came to 11 bases. The germline V gene has CDR1 MNHEY and CDR2 SVGAGI. The CDR3 spells CASRGLTTEAFF. CDR3 bases: TGTGCCAGCCGGGGACTTACCACTGAAGCTTTCTTT.